Shown below are 3 T cell receptor beta chains from a single sample sequenced in a study of coeliac disease. TCRdb keeps only in-frame clones here, not all; method: immunoSEQ multiplex PCR. The sample shows 3,000 to 5,000 clones, 50% to 60% of them seen only once. Sequenced material: lymphocytes from the gut lamina propria. All receptors derive from a man between 65 and 85 years old without celiac disease.

This clone is termed medium-sized. The J gene is TRBJ1-4, the V gene TRBV6-6, with 7 bases lining up with TRBD1. This CDR3 has 14 amino acids. CDR1 and CDR2 from the germline V gene are MNHNY and SVGAGI (reference sequence). V lost 4 bases to trimming and J lost 7 bases; unmatched junction nucleotides: 6. The CDR3 bases are TGTGCCAGCAGTTCAGGGGGGTTGGGTGAAAAACTGTTTTTT. Encoded protein: CASSSGGLGEKLFF.

This clone came up a few times. V usage is TRBV7-9 and J usage is TRBJ2-2; TRBD2 aligns across 15 bases. Germline V lookup: CDR1 SEHNR, CDR2 FQNEAQ (reference sequence). Germline trimming cut 5 bases from V and 5 bases from J; bases unmatched to any gene: 3. CDR3 length equals 16 residues. CDR3 sequence (DNA): TGTGCCAGCAGCCGGACTAGCGGGGGGGGAACCGGGGAGCTGTTTTTT. It translates to CASSRTSGGGTGELFF.

This clone was observed a handful of times. V gene TRBV18 combines with J gene TRBJ2-3; 8 bases line up with TRBD1. Germline-derived CDR1 and CDR2 are KGHSH and LQKENI. V lost 6 bases to trimming and J lost 2 bases; unmatched junction nucleotides: 10. The CDR3 sequence is 16 residues long. The CDR3 coding sequence is TGTGCCAGCTCCCCCTCGGGGACAGGCACCACAGATACGCAGTATTTT. It translates to CASSPSGTGTTDTQYF.